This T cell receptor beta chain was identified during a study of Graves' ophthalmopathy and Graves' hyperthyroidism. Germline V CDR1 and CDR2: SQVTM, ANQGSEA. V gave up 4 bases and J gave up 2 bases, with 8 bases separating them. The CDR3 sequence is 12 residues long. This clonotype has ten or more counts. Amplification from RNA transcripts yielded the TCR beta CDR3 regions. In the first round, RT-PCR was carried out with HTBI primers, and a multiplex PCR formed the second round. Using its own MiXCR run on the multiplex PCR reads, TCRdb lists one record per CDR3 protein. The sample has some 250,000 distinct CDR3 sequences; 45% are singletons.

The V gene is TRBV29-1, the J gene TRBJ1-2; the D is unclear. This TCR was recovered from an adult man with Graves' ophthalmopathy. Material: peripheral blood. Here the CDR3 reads CSVGPENYGYTF. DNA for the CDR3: TGCAGCGTTGGGCCAGAAAACTATGGCTACACCTTC.